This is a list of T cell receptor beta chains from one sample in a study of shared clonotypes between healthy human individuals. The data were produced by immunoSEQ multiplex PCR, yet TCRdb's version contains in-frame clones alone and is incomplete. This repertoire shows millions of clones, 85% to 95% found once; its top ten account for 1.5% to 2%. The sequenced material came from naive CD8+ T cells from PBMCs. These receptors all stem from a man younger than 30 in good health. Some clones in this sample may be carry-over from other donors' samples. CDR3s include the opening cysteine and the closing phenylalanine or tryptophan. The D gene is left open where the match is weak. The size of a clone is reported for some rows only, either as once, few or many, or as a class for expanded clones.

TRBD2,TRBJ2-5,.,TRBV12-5,CASGVGTSADVETQYF,TGTGCTAGTGGTGTGGGGACTAGCGCAGATGTCGAGACCCAGTACTTC
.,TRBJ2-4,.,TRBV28,CASSLAQPESIQYF,TGTGCCAGCAGTTTAGCCCAGCCTGAATCCATTCAGTACTTC
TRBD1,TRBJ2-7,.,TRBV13,CASSLAGTGFYEQYF,TGTGCCAGCAGCTTAGCCGGGACAGGCTTCTACGAGCAGTACTTC
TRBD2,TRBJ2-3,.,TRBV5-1,CASSLTSGRSTDTQYF,TGCGCCAGCAGCTTAACTAGCGGGAGGAGCACAGATACGCAGTATTTT
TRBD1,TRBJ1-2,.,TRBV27,CASSDRGGYGYTF,TGTGCCAGCAGTGACAGGGGCGGCTATGGCTACACCTTC
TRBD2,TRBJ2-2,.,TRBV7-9,CASSPRLAGGPNAGELFF,TGTGCCAGCAGCCCACGACTAGCGGGAGGGCCTAACGCCGGGGAGCTGTTTTTT
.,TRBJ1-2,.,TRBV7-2,CASSLGGDYGYTF,TGTGCCAGCAGCTTAGGGGGGGACTATGGCTACACCTTC
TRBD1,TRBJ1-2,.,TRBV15,CATSRDRQGGSGYTF,TGTGCCACCAGCAGAGATCGGCAGGGGGGTAGTGGCTACACCTTC
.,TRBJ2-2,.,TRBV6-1,CASSEIRAGGELFF,TGTGCCAGCAGTGAAATACGGGCGGGCGGGGAGCTGTTTTTT
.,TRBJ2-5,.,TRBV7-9,CASSSLLNQETQYF,TGTGCCAGCAGCTCACTACTTAACCAAGAGACCCAGTACTTC
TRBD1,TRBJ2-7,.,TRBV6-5,CASSYQGTGGGYEQYF,TGTGCCAGCAGTTACCAAGGGACAGGGGGCGGCTACGAGCAGTACTTC
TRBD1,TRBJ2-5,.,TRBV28,CASNGEGTGPRETQYF,TGTGCCAGCAACGGTGAGGGGACAGGGCCGAGGGAGACCCAGTACTTC
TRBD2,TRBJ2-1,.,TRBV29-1,CSVEGSGRVANEQFF,TGCAGCGTTGAGGGTAGCGGGAGGGTGGCAAATGAGCAGTTCTTC
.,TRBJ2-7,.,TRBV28,CASSLPGVAEQYF,TGTGCCAGCAGTCTCCCCGGTGTCGCCGAGCAGTACTTC
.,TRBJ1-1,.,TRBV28,CASSLLTVNTEAFF,TGTGCCAGCAGTTTGCTTACAGTGAACACTGAAGCTTTCTTT
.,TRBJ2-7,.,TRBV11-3,CASSLATYEQYF,TGTGCCAGCAGCTTAGCCACCTACGAGCAGTACTTC
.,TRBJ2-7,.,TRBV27,CASKTEGRSYEQYF,TGTGCCAGCAAAACGGAAGGGAGATCCTACGAGCAGTACTTC
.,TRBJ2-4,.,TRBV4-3,CASRDGIIQYF,TGCGCCAGCAGAGACGGAATCATTCAGTACTTC
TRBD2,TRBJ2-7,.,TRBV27,CASSTGLAGSEQYF,TGTGCCAGCAGCACGGGACTAGCGGGATCCGAGCAGTACTTC
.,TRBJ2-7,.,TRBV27,CASSFGKTYEQYF,TGTGCCAGCAGTTTTGGGAAGACCTACGAGCAGTACTTC
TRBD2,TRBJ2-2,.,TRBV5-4,CASSSGLAGGFGELFF,TGTGCCAGCAGCTCGGGACTAGCGGGAGGGTTCGGGGAGCTGTTTTTT
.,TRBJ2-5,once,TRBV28,CASSSRAGRQETQYF,TGTGCCAGCAGCTCCCGGGCGGGTCGACAAGAGACCCAGTACTTC
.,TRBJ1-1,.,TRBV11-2,CASRLGGAEAFF,TGTGCCAGCCGCCTGGGGGGGGCAGAAGCTTTCTTT
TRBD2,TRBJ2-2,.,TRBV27,CASSLTSYGTGELFF,TGTGCCAGCAGCCTGACTAGCTACGGCACCGGGGAGCTGTTTTTT
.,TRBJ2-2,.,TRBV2,CAGGMTGELFF,TGTGCCGGGGGGATGACCGGGGAGCTGTTTTTT
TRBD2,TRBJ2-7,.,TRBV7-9,CASSLGSGSYEQYF,TGTGCCAGCAGCTTAGGTAGCGGGAGTTACGAGCAGTACTTC
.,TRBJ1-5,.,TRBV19,CASRGDWWTQHF,TGTGCCAGTAGGGGAGATTGGTGGACCCAGCATTTT
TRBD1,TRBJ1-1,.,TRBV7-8,CASSLPLQGVKSTEAFF,TGTGCCAGCAGCTTACCCCTGCAGGGGGTAAAGAGCACTGAAGCTTTCTTT
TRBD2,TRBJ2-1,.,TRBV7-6,CASSLVTSGSQQFF,TGTGCCAGCAGCTTAGTTACTAGCGGGAGTCAGCAGTTCTTC
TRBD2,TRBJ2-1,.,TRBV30,CASLGTSGIPYNEQFF,TGTGCCTCACTGGGGACTAGCGGGATCCCCTACAATGAGCAGTTCTTC
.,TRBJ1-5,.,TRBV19,CASSERGSQPQHF,TGTGCCAGTAGTGAGCGGGGAAGTCAGCCCCAGCATTTT
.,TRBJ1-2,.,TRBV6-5,CASRDRTENYGYTF,TGTGCCAGCAGAGACAGGACGGAAAACTATGGCTACACCTTC
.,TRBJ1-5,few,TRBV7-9,CASSLGQYNQPQHF,TGTGCCAGCAGCTTAGGCCAGTACAATCAGCCCCAGCATTTT
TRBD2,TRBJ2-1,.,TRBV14,CASSPDYSGSSYNEQFF,TGTGCCAGCAGCCCCGACTATAGCGGGAGCTCCTACAATGAGCAGTTCTTC
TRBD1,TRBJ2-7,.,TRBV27,CASRDRGNPYEQYF,TGTGCCAGCAGGGACAGGGGCAATCCCTACGAGCAGTACTTC
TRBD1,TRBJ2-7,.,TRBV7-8,CASSLDRGPYEQYF,TGTGCCAGCAGCTTAGACAGGGGGCCCTACGAGCAGTACTTC
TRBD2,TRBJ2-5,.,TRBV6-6,CASGLAGGPTQYF,TGTGCCAGCGGGCTAGCGGGAGGCCCGACCCAGTACTTC
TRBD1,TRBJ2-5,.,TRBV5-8,CASSLTGVLETQYF,TGTGCCAGCAGCCTGACAGGGGTTCTTGAGACCCAGTACTTC
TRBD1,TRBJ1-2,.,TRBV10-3,CAIRDREYPNYGYTF,TGTGCCATCAGGGACAGGGAGTATCCTAACTATGGCTACACCTTC
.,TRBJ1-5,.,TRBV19,CASSTVPGAMEPQHF,TGTGCCAGTAGTACCGTTCCTGGGGCCATGGAGCCCCAGCATTTT
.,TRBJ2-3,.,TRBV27,CASSLVGGGDTQYF,TGTGCCAGCAGTTTGGTGGGAGGAGGAGATACGCAGTATTTT
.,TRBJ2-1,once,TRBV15,CATSAGGSSYNEQFF,TGTGCCACCAGCGCAGGGGGGAGCTCCTACAATGAGCAGTTCTTC
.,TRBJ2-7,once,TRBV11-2,CASSTSRAPSYEQYF,TGTGCCAGCAGCACGAGCAGGGCGCCCTCCTACGAGCAGTACTTC
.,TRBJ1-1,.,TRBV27,CASSDRLGNTEAFF,TGTGCCAGCAGTGACAGATTGGGGAACACTGAAGCTTTCTTT
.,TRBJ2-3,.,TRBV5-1,CASSLLQGGDTQYF,TGCGCCAGCAGCTTATTACAGGGAGGAGATACGCAGTATTTT
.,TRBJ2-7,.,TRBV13,CASSLRDRDGEQYF,TGTGCCAGCAGCTTAAGGGACCGGGATGGCGAGCAGTACTTC
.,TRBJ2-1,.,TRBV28,CASSLRVPEGPDEQFF,TGTGCCAGCAGTTTACGCGTGCCCGAGGGCCCGGATGAGCAGTTCTTC
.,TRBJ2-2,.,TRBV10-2,CASTNNRQGNTGELFF,TGCGCCAGCACCAACAACCGGCAGGGGAACACCGGGGAGCTGTTTTTT
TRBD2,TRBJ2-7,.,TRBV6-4,CASSADYWEGNYEQYF,TGTGCCAGCAGTGCCGACTACTGGGAGGGCAACTACGAGCAGTACTTC
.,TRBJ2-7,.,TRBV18,CASSPPVGLSFYEQYF,TGTGCCAGCTCACCACCGGTCGGATTGTCTTTCTACGAGCAGTACTTC
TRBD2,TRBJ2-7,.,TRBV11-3,CASSGGDYEQYF,TGTGCCAGCAGCGGGGGGGACTACGAGCAGTACTTC
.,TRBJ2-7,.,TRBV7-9,CASSLTESYEQYF,TGTGCCAGCAGCTTGACTGAATCCTACGAGCAGTACTTC
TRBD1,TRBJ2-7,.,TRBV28,CASSSWTGPASGEQYF,TGTGCCAGCAGTTCCTGGACAGGCCCCGCCTCCGGCGAGCAGTACTTC
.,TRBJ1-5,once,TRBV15,CATSPDSLNQPQHF,TGTGCCACCAGCCCCGACAGCCTCAATCAGCCCCAGCATTTT
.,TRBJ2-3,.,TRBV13,CASSLGRMGVDRTQYF,TGTGCCAGCAGCTTAGGCCGGATGGGGGTGGATCGCACGCAGTATTTT